Listed below are T cell receptor beta chains from one sample, sequenced in a study of OX40 agonist ivuxolimab in advanced cancers. The assay was immunoSEQ multiplex PCR, and TCRdb's table has in-frame clones only and misses some. Here the sample spans about 28,000 clones, around 82% being singletons. Material: CD4+ or CD8+ T cells sorted from blood, obtained in a trial of the OX40 agonist ivuxolimab. These receptors originate from an adult with an advanced solid tumor such as melanoma, head and neck, liver or kidney cancer. The CDR3 runs from the conserved cysteine through the conserved F or W. A D gene is named only where the DNA matches it firmly. Clone size is stated in some rows and not others, as once, few, many or a class when expanded.

D	size	V	J	DNA	CDR3
.	.	TRBV5-5	TRBJ2-7	TGTGCCAGCAGCTTGGAAACGGGAATCTCCTACGAGCAGTACTTC	CASSLETGISYEQYF
TRBD1	.	TRBV27	TRBJ1-5	TGTGCCAGCAGTTTAGGCACTACAGGGGCCCAACAGCCCCAGCATTTT	CASSLGTTGAQQPQHF
.	.	TRBV19	TRBJ1-2	TGTGCCAGTACCACAACAGAACTCGTCGGCTACACCTTC	CASTTTELVGYTF
.	.	TRBV29-1	TRBJ2-7	TGCAGCGTTGGCTCGCAGGGGATCGAGCAGTACTTC	CSVGSQGIEQYF
TRBD1	.	TRBV5-1	TRBJ1-1	TGCGCCAGCAGCTCCGGACAGGGCCCAAGGGGCACTGAAGCTTTCTTT	CASSSGQGPRGTEAFF
.	.	TRBV7-9	TRBJ2-7	TGTGCCAGCAGCCACAGGGTAGGCTACGAGCAGTACTTC	CASSHRVGYEQYF
.	few	TRBV19	TRBJ1-5	TGTGCCAGTAGTACCCGACACTATAGCAATCAGCCCCAGCATTTT	CASSTRHYSNQPQHF
TRBD2	.	TRBV14	TRBJ2-3	TGTGCCAGCAGCCATCGGACTAGCGACACAGATACGCAGTATTTT	CASSHRTSDTDTQYF
.	.	TRBV11-2	TRBJ1-4	TGTGCCAGCAGCTTAGCGGAAAGGGGAGAAAAACTGTTTTTT	CASSLAERGEKLFF
.	.	TRBV5-5	TRBJ2-7	TGTGCCAGCAGCTTGGACCTTTCCTACGAGCAGTACTTC	CASSLDLSYEQYF
TRBD1	.	TRBV28	TRBJ1-5	TGTGCCAGCAGCCGCACTGGGACAGGGGGAATTTCTTATCAGCCCCAGCATTTT	CASSRTGTGGISYQPQHF
.	.	TRBV4-3	TRBJ1-2	TGCGCCAGCAGCCAAGGGATTAACTATGGCTACACCTTC	CASSQGINYGYTF
.	.	TRBV4-1	TRBJ2-1	TGCGCCAGCAGCCAAGGTTTCGATGAGCAGTTCTTC	CASSQGFDEQFF
TRBD1	.	TRBV11-2	TRBJ1-3	TGTGCCAGCAGCGCGACAGGGATCTCTGGAAACACCATATATTTT	CASSATGISGNTIYF
.	.	TRBV6-1	TRBJ2-7	TGTGCCAGCAGTGAAGGACAGCAGTTTTCCTACGAGCAGTACTTC	CASSEGQQFSYEQYF